A selection of T cell receptor beta chains follows, all from one sample in a study of cytomegalovirus exposure and HLA in healthy donors. The protocol was immunoSEQ multiplex PCR, while the TCRdb copy is restricted to in-frame clones and leaves out a portion. The table shows more than 100,000 clones, with 60% to 80% occurring only once. Source material: PBMCs. These receptors came from an older woman in good health and CMV-seronegative. The CDR3 runs from the conserved cysteine through the conserved F or W. D genes are given only for firm matches. Clone size is shown for a subset of rows, as once, few, many or a class of expanded clone.

>few|16|TRBV9|TRBJ2-1|NA
CASSVGSGGAIDEQFF
TGTGCCAGCAGCGTAGGTTCTGGGGGCGCGATCGATGAGCAGTTCTTC
>once|15|TRBV5-4|TRBJ1-2|TRBD1
CASSPNSGTGYGYTF
TGTGCCAGCAGCCCTAACTCCGGGACAGGCTATGGCTACACCTTC
>NA|13|TRBV29-1|TRBJ2-5|NA
CSVVRGLVETQYF
TGCAGCGTGGTTCGGGGGTTGGTTGAGACCCAGTACTTC
>NA|13|TRBV19|TRBJ1-5|NA
CASSLDSNQPQHF
TGTGCCAGTAGCCTGGACAGTAATCAGCCCCAGCATTTT
>NA|15|TRBV5-1|TRBJ2-7|TRBD2
CASSLVGLAGYEQYF
TGCGCCAGCAGCCTAGTGGGACTAGCGGGTTACGAGCAGTACTTC
>NA|15|TRBV5-5|TRBJ2-7|TRBD1
CASSFDGQGTYEQYF
TGTGCCAGCAGCTTCGATGGACAGGGGACCTACGAGCAGTACTTC
>NA|13|TRBV9|TRBJ1-2|NA
CASSARSNYGYTF
TGTGCCAGCAGCGCCCGTTCCAACTATGGCTACACCTTC
>NA|13|TRBV29-1|TRBJ1-4|NA
CSALRSGDEKLFF
TGCAGCGCCCTCCGTTCGGGGGATGAAAAACTGTTTTTT
>NA|14|TRBV5-1|TRBJ2-1|NA
CASRETGSYNEQFF
TGCGCCAGCAGGGAGACAGGTTCCTACAATGAGCAGTTCTTC
>NA|12|TRBV2|TRBJ2-5|NA
CASSQNRETQYF
TGTGCCAGCAGCCAGAACAGGGAGACCCAGTACTTC
>few|15|TRBV11-3|TRBJ1-1|NA
CASSLDGRRNTEAFF
TGTGCCAGCAGCTTAGATGGGAGACGGAACACTGAAGCTTTCTTT
>once|15|TRBV4-1|TRBJ2-7|NA
CASSQGDHQPYEQYF
TGCGCCAGCAGCCAAGGAGATCACCAACCTTACGAGCAGTACTTC
>NA|16|TRBV7-9|TRBJ2-2|TRBD2
CASNSHRTSSRGELFF
TGTGCCAGCAACTCACACCGGACTAGCAGCCGCGGGGAGCTGTTTTTT
>NA|17|TRBV28|TRBJ2-2|TRBD2
CASSSQMVAGGTGELFF
TGTGCCAGCAGTTCCCAGATGGTAGCGGGAGGTACCGGGGAGCTGTTTTTT
>few|13|TRBV6-1|TRBJ2-7|TRBD1
CATGQASSYEQYF
TGTGCCACCGGACAGGCCTCCTCCTACGAGCAGTACTTC
>once|16|TRBV28|TRBJ2-7|NA
CASSPTISTAPYEQYF
TGTGCCAGCAGTCCGACCATCTCGACAGCTCCCTACGAGCAGTACTTC
>NA|15|TRBV6-5|TRBJ1-4|TRBD1
CASRFSRGQGEKLFF
TGTGCCAGCAGATTTTCTAGGGGGCAGGGTGAAAAACTGTTTTTT
>NA|15|TRBV6-5|TRBJ1-3|NA
CASSPTGLVGNTIYF
TGTGCCAGCAGTCCTACAGGTCTCGTTGGAAACACCATATATTTT
>NA|15|TRBV7-8|TRBJ2-7|NA
CASSPARRISYEQYF
TGTGCCAGCAGCCCCGCGCGGAGAATCTCCTACGAGCAGTACTTC
>NA|16|TRBV13|TRBJ2-7|NA
CASSLSGGMSSYEQYF
TGTGCCAGCAGCTTGTCGGGCGGGATGAGCTCCTACGAGCAGTACTTC
>NA|13|TRBV7-9|TRBJ1-4|NA
CASVASTNEKLFF
TGTGCCAGCGTGGCTTCAACTAATGAAAAACTGTTTTTT
>NA|16|TRBV27|TRBJ2-7|NA
CASSPQGGIRNYEQYF
TGTGCCAGCAGTCCCCAGGGCGGGATACGTAACTACGAGCAGTACTTC
>NA|15|TRBV30|TRBJ1-2|NA
CAWSGLGSYNYGYTF
TGTGCCTGGAGTGGCCTGGGCAGTTATAACTATGGCTACACCTTC
>once|16|TRBV5-1|TRBJ2-3|TRBD1
CASSLGQGSYTDTQYF
TGCGCCAGCAGCCTCGGACAGGGGTCCTACACAGATACGCAGTATTTT
>NA|15|TRBV7-9|TRBJ1-2|NA
CASSKAFGQWYGYTF
TGTGCCAGCAGTAAAGCCTTCGGACAGTGGTACGGCTACACCTTC
>NA|15|TRBV5-1|TRBJ2-7|TRBD2
CASSSFGGGSYEQYF
TGCGCCAGCAGCTCGTTTGGCGGGGGCTCCTACGAGCAGTACTTC
>few|16|TRBV28|TRBJ2-7|TRBD2
CASSSSPGGGTYEQYF
TGTGCCAGCAGTTCCTCCCCGGGCGGGGGGACCTACGAGCAGTACTTC
>once|17|TRBV19|TRBJ2-1|NA
CASSIRLAMGSYNEQFF
TGTGCCAGTAGTATTAGGCTAGCGATGGGCTCCTACAATGAGCAGTTCTTC
>NA|15|TRBV29-1|TRBJ2-1|TRBD2
CSVEASGTSYNEQFF
TGCAGCGTTGAGGCTAGCGGAACCTCCTACAATGAGCAGTTCTTC
>few|12|TRBV6-1|TRBJ1-5|TRBD1
CAIGTGNQPQHF
TGTGCCATCGGGACAGGGAATCAGCCCCAGCATTTT
>NA|15|TRBV18|TRBJ2-3|TRBD1
CASSPQTGGTDTQYF
TGTGCCAGCTCACCCCAGACAGGGGGCACAGATACGCAGTATTTT
>NA|14|TRBV18|TRBJ1-1|NA
CASSPLKAGTEAFF
TGTGCCAGCTCACCATTAAAAGCGGGCACTGAAGCTTTCTTT
>NA|15|TRBV5-6|TRBJ2-5|TRBD2
CASSFFSASGETQYF
TGTGCCAGCAGCTTTTTCTCGGCTAGCGGAGAGACCCAGTACTTC
>few|15|TRBV7-2|TRBJ1-5|NA
CASSRGWEGNQPQHF
TGTGCCAGCAGTCGTGGGTGGGAGGGTAATCAGCCCCAGCATTTT
>NA|13|TRBV11-3|TRBJ2-5|NA
CASSLDVRETQYF
TGTGCCAGCAGCTTAGATGTGCGAGAGACCCAGTACTTC
>NA|13|TRBV9|TRBJ2-7|NA
CASSVGAGYEQYF
TGTGCCAGCAGCGTAGGGGCGGGCTACGAGCAGTACTTC
>few|13|TRBV18|TRBJ2-1|NA
CASSPPLRGEQFF
TGTGCCAGCTCACCACCCCTACGGGGTGAGCAGTTCTTC
>NA|14|TRBV7-8|TRBJ1-1|TRBD1
CASAQDRVSTEAFF
TGTGCCAGCGCCCAAGACAGGGTGAGCACTGAAGCTTTCTTT
>few|13|TRBV13|TRBJ2-7|NA
CASSPPGAYEQYF
TGTGCCAGCAGCCCGCCCGGTGCCTACGAGCAGTACTTC
>NA|14|TRBV6-1|TRBJ1-1|NA
CASSESGGGTEAFF
TGTGCCAGCAGTGAGAGTGGGGGCGGAACTGAAGCTTTCTTT